What follows are 22 T cell receptor beta chains derived from one specimen sequenced in a study of glioma-infiltrating T cells after dendritic cell vaccination. Time point: after dendritic cell vaccination, including at tumor progression/relapse. Produced via immunoSEQ multiplex PCR; TCRdb's table is partial and in-frame only. The sample records approximately 85,000 clones, about 85% being singletons. The source was blood, collected after dendritic cell vaccination. The receptors originated from a human donor with glioblastoma.

The gene calls are TRBV29-1 and TRBJ2-1; TRBD1 matches at 7 bases. With V trimmed by 7 bases and J by 5 bases, 11 bases remained unmatched. This CDR3 is built from 14 residues. The germline V gene encodes CDR1 SQVTM and CDR2 ANQGSEA. The CDR3 sequence is CSATGRQGNNEQFF. CDR3 DNA: TGCAGCGCTACAGGCAGACAGGGTAACAATGAGCAGTTCTTC.

The chain links TRBV19 to TRBJ2-1; 7 bases map to TRBD1. From germline, CDR1 is LNHDA and CDR2 SQIVND (reference sequence). The ends lost 4 bases at V and 4 bases at J; junction bases unmatched: 4. This CDR3 has 14 amino acids. CDR3 residues: CASSKRTGYNEQFF. The CDR3 coding sequence is TGTGCCAGTAGTAAACGGACAGGATACAATGAGCAGTTCTTC.

The chain recombines TRBV9 with TRBJ2-5; 10 nucleotides align to TRBD2. Germline lookup yields CDR1 SGDLS and CDR2 YYNGEE. The ends lost 0 bases at V and 5 bases at J; junction bases unmatched: 7. This CDR3 spans 16 amino acids. The CDR3: CASSVDLSGGAETQYF. CDR3 DNA sequence: TGTGCCAGCAGCGTAGACCTCAGCGGGGGGGCGGAGACCCAGTACTTC.

This chain links TRBV5-1 with TRBJ2-7; 7 bases are shared with TRBD1. V gave up 0 bases and J gave up 2 bases; unmatched junction bases: 11. Germline V lookup: CDR1 SGHRS, CDR2 YFSETQ. The CDR3 has 17 residues. This CDR3 is CASSLGLRQGLTYEQYF. For the CDR3, the DNA is TGCGCCAGCAGCTTGGGTTTACGACAGGGCCTCACCTACGAGCAGTACTTC.

J is TRBJ1-3 and V is TRBV7-6; the D gene is possibly TRBD1 (6 bases). Trimming took 5 bases from V and 0 from J, leaving 14 bases between them. The germline gives CDR1 SGHVS, CDR2 FNYEAQ. The CDR3 loop spans 16 amino acids. The chain's CDR3 is CASSDDRTNSGNTIYF. For the CDR3, the DNA is TGTGCCAGCAGCGACGACAGGACGAACTCTGGAAACACCATATATTTT.

The chain employs TRBV6-4 and TRBJ2-1; perhaps TRBD1 as D (5 bases). Between the trimmed V and J ends, which lost 5 bases and 9 bases, there was a span of 14 bases. The CDR3 sequence is 13 residues long. The germline gives CDR1 MRHNA, CDR2 SNTAGT. CDR3 amino acids: CASSRGGGIEQFF. The CDR3, as DNA: TGTGCCAGCAGTAGGGGTGGTGGTATTGAGCAGTTCTTC.

This clone has more than one count but fewer than ten. The chain carries TRBV5-5 and TRBJ1-5; 9 bases agree with TRBD1. Per the germline V gene, CDR1 is SGHKS and CDR2 is YYEKEE (reference sequence). CDR3 length: 14 amino acids. The ends lost 3 bases at V and 5 bases at J; junction bases unmatched: 3. The CDR3 here is CASSSGQGYQPQHF. The CDR3 coding sequence is TGTGCCAGCAGCTCGGGACAGGGTTATCAGCCCCAGCATTTT.

The chain links TRBV10-2 to TRBJ1-2, with D possibly being TRBD1 (6 bases). CDR1 WSHSY and CDR2 SAAADI come from the germline V gene. The V end lost 4 bases, the J end lost 2 bases, and 8 bases lay between the germline ends. This CDR3 is 13 amino acids long. This CDR3 is CASSGGQNYGYTF. The CDR3 nucleotides read TGCGCCAGCAGTGGTGGACAGAACTATGGCTACACCTTC.

The V and J genes are TRBV7-2 and TRBJ2-1; 7 bases match TRBD2. Germline V CDR1 and CDR2: SGHTA, FQGNSA. The CDR3 sequence is 15 residues long. V shed 1 base, J shed 9 bases, and the junction held 9 bases outside the gene matches. In nucleotides, the CDR3 is TGTGCCAGCAGCTTAGGAGGGACTATTGATATTGAGCAGTTCTTC. It encodes CASSLGGTIDIEQFF.

The CDR3 DNA follows: TGTGCCAGCAGCTTAGTCCTAGCGGAGCAGTTCTTC. This gives the protein CASSLVLAEQFF. The genes are TRBV7-9 and TRBJ2-1; possibly TRBD2 for D (6 bases). Trimming took off 1 base at V and 10 bases at J, with 8 bases between the two ends. The length of the CDR3 is 12 residues. Germline V gene sequence: CDR1 SEHNR, CDR2 FQNEAQ (reference sequence).

The chain combines TRBV5-1 with TRBJ2-7; tentative D call: TRBD1 (5 bases). Germline lookup yields CDR1 SGHRS and CDR2 YFSETQ. V lost 4 bases, J lost 5 bases, and 37 bases lay in between. The CDR3 loop spans 21 amino acids. The CDR3 sequence is CASSPNILPLTELSDLHEQYF. In nucleotides, the CDR3 is TGCGCCAGCAGCCCCAATATTCTCCCCCTGACAGAGCTTTCGGATCTTCACGAGCAGTACTTC.

The chain carries TRBV19 and TRBJ2-5, with D possibly TRBD2 on 6 matching bases. The CDR3 has 14 residues. The germline gives CDR1 LNHDA, CDR2 SQIVND (reference sequence). V gave up 4 bases and J gave up 3 bases, with 12 bases separating them. CDR3 sequence: CASSRRGSKETQYF. Here the CDR3 DNA reads TGTGCCAGTAGTAGGAGGGGTTCCAAAGAGACCCAGTACTTC.

The chain uses TRBV6-1 and TRBJ1-1, with D maybe TRBD1 (5 bases). V was trimmed by 5 bases and J by 0 bases, leaving 10 bases between them. There are 14 residues in the CDR3. Germline V gene data show CDR1 as MNHNS and CDR2 as SASEGT. Here the CDR3 reads CASSIQALNTEAFF. CDR3 nucleotide sequence: TGTGCCAGCAGTATACAGGCTCTGAACACTGAAGCTTTCTTT.

The V call is TRBV6-1, the J call TRBJ2-7; D is possibly TRBD2 (5 bases). CDR1 is MNHNS, CDR2 SASEGT, per germline. V was clipped by 6 bases and J by 4 bases, with 13 bases between them. The CDR3 extends over 13 amino acids. The chain's CDR3 is CASSMDSSYEQYF. CDR3 DNA: TGTGCCAGCAGCATGGACTCATCTTACGAGCAGTACTTC.

The V and J genes are TRBV7-9 and TRBJ2-6; D gene unclear. The CDR3 is 14 residues long. V was cut by 2 bases and J by 4 bases, with 6 bases left in between. Germline assignment: CDR1 SEHNR and CDR2 FQNEAQ (reference sequence). The CDR3 DNA reads as TGTGCCAGCAGCTTACAATCCGGGGCCAACGTCCTGACTTTC. Its translation is CASSLQSGANVLTF.

V usage is TRBV7-3 and J usage is TRBJ2-3, with D perhaps TRBD1 (5 bases). Germline CDR1 SGHTA, CDR2 FQGTGA. Trimming took 1 base from V and 4 from J, leaving 12 bases between them. The CDR3 is 15 residues long. The CDR3 spells CASSLIGGAADTQYF. For the CDR3, the DNA is TGTGCCAGCAGCTTAATCGGTGGGGCGGCAGATACGCAGTATTTT.

This clone is a singleton in its sample. V is TRBV29-1 and J is TRBJ1-1, with 7 positions matching TRBD1. In germline, CDR1 is SQVTM, CDR2 ANQGSEA. There are 10 residues in the CDR3. The ends lost 2 bases at V and 10 bases at J; junction bases unmatched: 1. CDR3 in amino acids: CSVEQGGAFF. The DNA of the CDR3 is TGCAGCGTTGAACAGGGGGGAGCTTTCTTT. The whole variable domain, remainder taken from reference TRBV29-1 and TRBJ1-1, is SAVISQKPSRDICQRGTSLTIQCQVDSQVTMMFWYRQQPGQSLTLIATANQGSEATYESGFVIDKFPISRPNLTFSTLTVSNMSPEDSSIYLCSVEQGGAFFGQGTRLTVV.

This clone was observed a single time. The rearrangement uses TRBV7-7 and TRBJ2-5; TRBD1 aligns across 9 bases. The V gene's germline CDR1 is SSHAT and CDR2 FNYEAQ (reference sequence). The CDR3 totals 14 residues. The junction had 3 bases not matched to a gene; V was cut back by 2 bases and J by 5 bases. CDR3 sequence (DNA): TGTGCCAGCAGCTTATCAGGGACAGGGGAGACCCAGTACTTC. As protein: CASSLSGTGETQYF.

The chain recombines TRBV7-3 with TRBJ1-6; D might be TRBD1 (6 bases). Between the trimmed V and J ends, which lost 5 bases and 6 bases, there was a span of 14 bases. There are 15 residues in the CDR3. Germline CDR1 reads SGHTA; CDR2 reads FQGTGA. This CDR3 is CASSLYRDINSPLHF. The CDR3 DNA follows: TGTGCCAGCAGCCTCTACCGGGACATTAATTCACCCCTCCACTTT.

This clone was counted between two and nine times. This chain links TRBV7-9 with TRBJ2-5; D uncertain. Trimming removed 3 bases from V and 2 bases from J, with 10 bases in between. CDR3 length equals 14 residues. Germline CDR1 reads SEHNR; CDR2 reads FQNEAQ (reference sequence). CDR3 loop: CASSFRGKQETQYF. CDR3 nucleotides: TGTGCCAGCAGCTTCCGCGGTAAACAAGAGACCCAGTACTTC.

The V and J genes are TRBV9 and TRBJ1-4; no clear D. Trimming stripped 4 bases from V and 0 bases from J, with 10 bases between. Germline loops: CDR1 SGDLS, CDR2 YYNGEE. This CDR3 has 15 amino acids. The CDR3 here is CASSPRGTTNEKLFF. CDR3 sequence (DNA): TGTGCCAGCAGCCCCCGCGGAACAACTAATGAAAAACTGTTTTTT.

J is TRBJ2-7 and V is TRBV30; D is undetermined. V lost 4 bases to trimming and J lost 1 base, with 20 bases between them. The CDR3 is made up of 16 amino acids. Germline loops: CDR1 GTSNPN, CDR2 SVGIG (reference sequence). The CDR3 nucleotides are TGTGCCTGGACCGACAACCGCTGGAAAATGTCCTACGAGCAGTACTTC. Amino acids: CAWTDNRWKMSYEQYF.